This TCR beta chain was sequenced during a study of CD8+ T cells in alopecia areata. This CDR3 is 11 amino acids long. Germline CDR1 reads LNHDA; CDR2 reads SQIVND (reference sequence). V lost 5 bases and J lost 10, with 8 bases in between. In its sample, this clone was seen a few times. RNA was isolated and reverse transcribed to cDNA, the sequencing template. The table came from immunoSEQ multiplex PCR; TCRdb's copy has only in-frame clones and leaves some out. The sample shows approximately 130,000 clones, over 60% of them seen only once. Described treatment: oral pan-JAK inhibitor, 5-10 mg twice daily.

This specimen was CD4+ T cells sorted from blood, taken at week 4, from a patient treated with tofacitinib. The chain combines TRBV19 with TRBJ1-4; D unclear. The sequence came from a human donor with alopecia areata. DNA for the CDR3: TGTGCCAGTAGTGCGACCTCAAAACTGTTTTTT. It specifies CASSATSKLFF.